Following are 15 T cell receptor beta chains from one sample sequenced in a study of T cells after yellow fever vaccination. TCRdb re-derived calls from the 5' RACE reads in MiXCR, one entry per CDR3 protein. This table has around 530,000 distinct CDR3 sequences, less than 20% appearing once. Sequenced here: PBMCs, sampled around 5 days after the first yellow fever vaccination. The receptor source for this set is a man younger than 35 who received the YFV17D yellow fever vaccine.

The CDR3 coding sequence is TGTGCCAGCAGCCCCGGGGACAGGGGGACTACTAATGAAAAACTGTTTTTT. Translated, it gives CASSPGDRGTTNEKLFF. The rearrangement uses TRBV7-9 and TRBJ1-4; TRBD1 agrees at 11 bases. The trim removed 5 bases at V and 2 bases at J, leaving 7 bases unmatched. The germline gives CDR1 SEHNR, CDR2 FQNEAQ (reference sequence). The CDR3 has 17 amino acids. The entire variable domain, with the rest obtained from reference TRBV7-9 and TRBJ1-4, is as follows: DTGVSQNPRHKITKRGQNVTFRCDPISEHNRLYWYRQTLGQGPEFLTYFQNEAQLEKSRLLSDRFSAERPKGSFSTLEIQRTEQGDSAMYLCASSPGDRGTTNEKLFFGSGTQLSVL.

Concerning this clonotype: The CDR3 ends on some other residue instead of the conserved phenylalanine or tryptophan, so this is likely a read error. This chain connects TRBV6-2 or TRBV6-3 to TRBJ2-2; possibly TRBD1 for D (6 bases). Germline V gene sequence: CDR1 MNHEY, CDR2 SVGEGT. CDR3 length: 15 residues. V lost 0 bases and J lost 5, with 10 bases in between. The CDR3 region has the DNA TGTGCCAGCAGTTACTCGAGAGGGGGTACCGGGGAGCTGTTTTCT. Amino acid sequence: CASSYSRGGTGELFS.

This clonotype appeared many times. The chain recombines TRBV12-3 or TRBV12-4 with TRBJ2-4; D is perhaps TRBD1 (5 bases). V lost 1 base, J lost 1 base, and 8 bases lay in between. The CDR3 covers 15 residues. CDR3 nucleotide sequence: TGTGCCAGCAGTTTAGTGCCAGGGGCCAAAAACATTCAGTACTTC. Its protein product is CASSLVPGAKNIQYF.

The sample holds a few counts of this clonotype. The rearrangement links TRBV20-1 to TRBJ2-1; 7 positions match TRBD2. The V and J ends lost 6 bases and 5 bases, in that order; junction bases with no gene match: 13. CDR3 length equals 15 residues. CDR1 is DFQATT and CDR2 is SNEGSKA in the germline V gene (reference sequence). DNA of the CDR3: TGCAGTGCACGCAGCGGGGCCCCTTGGGACAATGAGCAGTTCTTC. Its protein product is CSARSGAPWDNEQFF.

This clonotype occurred many times. CDR3 nucleotides: TGTGCCACCAGCAGAGGACAGGGGGGCAATCAGCCCCAGCATTTT. It is translated as CATSRGQGGNQPQHF. The gene calls are TRBV15 and TRBJ1-5; 9 bases align to TRBD1. Germline assignment: CDR1 LNHNV and CDR2 YYDKDF (reference sequence). V lost 1 base to trimming and J lost 2 bases; unmatched junction nucleotides: 0. This CDR3 is built from 15 residues.

The J gene is TRBJ2-1, the V gene TRBV20-1; 9 nucleotides match TRBD2. The junction had 6 bases not matched to a gene; V was cut back by 3 bases and J by 9 bases. The CDR3 runs to 13 residues. Germline V gene sequence: CDR1 DFQATT, CDR2 SNEGSKA (reference sequence). The CDR3 DNA follows: TGCAGTGCTAGGGCGGGGGGGCCGGGTGAGCAGTTCTTC. Translation gives CSARAGGPGEQFF.

J is TRBJ2-2 and V is TRBV5-1; D perhaps matches TRBD2 (6 bases). Trimming removed 4 bases from V and 0 bases from J, with 13 bases in between. CDR1 is SGHRS, CDR2 YFSETQ, per germline. This CDR3 region has 16 residues. The CDR3 reads CASSTGSGTNTGELFF. DNA of the CDR3: TGCGCCAGCAGCACCGGGAGTGGGACGAACACCGGGGAGCTGTTTTTT.

This clonotype has only a few counts. The rearrangement uses TRBV5-1 and TRBJ1-6; D ambiguous. Germline CDR1 SGHRS, CDR2 YFSETQ. V was clipped by 1 base and J by 1 base, with 6 bases between them. The CDR3 spans 15 residues. DNA for the CDR3: TGCGCCAGCAGCTTGTCCAGGTCCTATAATTCACCCCTCCACTTT. Amino acid sequence: CASSLSRSYNSPLHF.

V gene TRBV7-2 combines with J gene TRBJ1-1, with TRBD1 as a possible D gene (6 bases). The CDR3 covers 14 residues. Trimming took 8 bases from V and 1 from J, leaving 14 bases between them. Germline assignment: CDR1 SGHTA and CDR2 FQGNSA. The CDR3 DNA sequence: TGTGCCAGCCAGCCAGGGGCTGGGAACACTGAAGCTTTCTTT. Translation gives CASQPGAGNTEAFF.

The chain is built from TRBV12-3 or TRBV12-4 and TRBJ2-7; D is undetermined. V shed 4 bases and J shed 1 base, with 11 bases lying between them. CDR3 length equals 14 residues. CDR3 DNA: TGTGCCAGCAGTTGGTCGGGCAGTTCCTACGAGCAGTACTTC. This sequence encodes CASSWSGSSYEQYF.

Many counts were recorded for this clonotype. This sequence joins TRBV6-5 and TRBJ1-5, with D maybe TRBD1 (5 bases). The CDR3 has 13 residues. CDR1 and CDR2 (germline): MNHEY, SVGAGI. Trimming stripped 6 bases from V and 2 bases from J, with 8 bases between. Written as DNA, the CDR3 is TGTGCCAGCAGCCGCAGGGGCAATCAGCCCCAGCATTTT. As protein: CASSRRGNQPQHF.

This clonotype was observed a handful of times. CDR3 DNA: TGTGCCAGCAGCCGTAACACTTACGAGCAGTACTTC. Amino acids: CASSRNTYEQYF. The chain couples TRBV3-1 to TRBJ2-7; D is unclear. This CDR3 spans 12 amino acids. Germline V gives CDR1 LGHDT, CDR2 YNNKEL (reference sequence). V gave up 4 bases and J gave up 4 bases, with 8 bases separating them.

This chain links TRBV12-3 or TRBV12-4 with TRBJ1-3; D not certain. Trimming cost V 7 bases and J 4 bases, with 11 bases left between them. The CDR3 length is 13 residues. This CDR3 reads CASTPTAGNTIYF. CDR3 nucleotide sequence: TGTGCCAGCACCCCGACTGCGGGAAACACCATATATTTT.

This clonotype was counted between two and nine times. This chain links TRBV20-1 with TRBJ1-6; 10 bases are a match to TRBD1. Trimming removed 5 bases from V and 10 bases from J; junction bases left unmatched: 5. Germline lookup yields CDR1 DFQATT and CDR2 SNEGSKA (reference sequence). This CDR3 comprises 13 residues. CDR3 in amino acids: CSAGGTGASPLHF. The CDR3 coding sequence is TGCAGTGCTGGGGGGACAGGGGCCTCACCCCTCCACTTT.

With regard to this clonotype: Just one base apart from a much larger clone, this may be a read error. The gene calls are TRBV19 and TRBJ2-1; 9 nucleotides line up with TRBD1. Looked up from germline, CDR1 is LNHDA and CDR2 is SQIVND (reference sequence). With 6 bases clipped from V and 6 bases from J, the junction kept 9 bases outside the gene matches. The CDR3 covers 15 residues. CDR3 residues: CASRPRDRDSNEQFF. CDR3 nucleotides: TGTGCCAGTAGGCCCCGGGACAGGGATTCCAATGAGCAGTTCTTC.